A selection of T cell receptor beta chains follows, all from one sample in a study of CD8+CD57+ T cells in acquired aplastic anemia. TCRdb reprocessed the reads with MiXCR, giving one entry per CDR3 protein. The sample yields roughly 200,000 distinct CDR3 sequences, less than 65% seen once. The sample was sorted CD4+, CD8+, or CD8+CD57+ T cells (not recorded which) from PBMCs. Source of these receptors: a human donor with aplastic anemia. Both conserved end residues are part of each CDR3. The D gene is left open where the match is weak. Some rows mark clone size as missing; the rest say once, few, many or name a class of expanded clone.

DNA: TGTGCCACCAGTGATCGAGCGGGCTTGAACACCGGGGAGCTGTTTTTT
CDR3: CATSDRAGLNTGELFF
V: TRBV24-1
D: -
size: few
length: 16
J: TRBJ2-2

DNA: TGTGCCACCAGTGATTCAGATGCAACTAATGAAAAACTGTTTTTT
CDR3: CATSDSDATNEKLFF
V: TRBV24-1
D: -
size: -
length: 15
J: TRBJ1-4

DNA: TGTGCCAGCAGCTTAGGACAGGGGGTCAAATACAATGAGCAGTTCTTC
CDR3: CASSLGQGVKYNEQFF
V: TRBV7-9
D: TRBD1
size: -
length: 16
J: TRBJ2-1

DNA: TGCGCCAGCAGTGAATACGATGAGCAGTTCTTC
CDR3: CASSEYDEQFF
V: TRBV10-1
D: -
size: -
length: 11
J: TRBJ2-1

DNA: TGTGCCAGCAGCTCCTTCAGCGGAATCTCCTACAATGAGCAGTTCTTC
CDR3: CASSSFSGISYNEQFF
V: TRBV7-8
D: -
size: -
length: 16
J: TRBJ2-1

DNA: TGTGCCAGCACCGATGGACGGACACTCACAGATACGCAGTATTTT
CDR3: CASTDGRTLTDTQYF
V: TRBV12-3/TRBV12-4
D: -
size: many
length: 15
J: TRBJ2-3

DNA: TGCAGTGCCACACATAGGTGGGGTCGATCGAACTACGAGCAGTACTTC
CDR3: CSATHRWGRSNYEQYF
V: TRBV20-1
D: -
size: -
length: 16
J: TRBJ2-7

DNA: TGTGCCAGCAGTCGCAAGGACAGGGGAAGAGGTTCACCCCTCCACTTT
CDR3: CASSRKDRGRGSPLHF
V: TRBV6-2/TRBV6-3
D: TRBD1
size: many
length: 16
J: TRBJ1-6

DNA: TGTGCCAGCAGCCGCGGACAGGGACCCAACGAGCAGTACTTC
CDR3: CASSRGQGPNEQYF
V: TRBV7-9
D: TRBD1
size: -
length: 14
J: TRBJ2-7

DNA: TGTGCCAGCAGCTTCCGACAGGGGCCCGAGCAGTACTTC
CDR3: CASSFRQGPEQYF
V: TRBV7-2
D: TRBD1
size: -
length: 13
J: TRBJ2-7

DNA: TGTGCCAGCAGTGAAGAAGGCAGGGCGTCACCTGGGGCCAACGTCCTGACTTTC
CDR3: CASSEEGRASPGANVLTF
V: TRBV2
D: -
size: -
length: 18
J: TRBJ2-6

DNA: TGTGCCGGAGCGGGAGGGAAGACCTACGAGCAGTACTTC
CDR3: CAGAGGKTYEQYF
V: TRBV2
D: TRBD2
size: once
length: 13
J: TRBJ2-7

DNA: TGTGCCAGCAGCTTAGTGTTGGGGGGCGCGGGACAGAAAGGTGAAAAACTGCTTTTT
CDR3: CASSLVLGGAGQKGEKLLF
V: TRBV7-9
D: TRBD1
size: -
length: 19
J: TRBJ1-4

DNA: TGTGCCAGCAGCGTCTTACAGGGGTATGGCTACACCTTC
CDR3: CASSVLQGYGYTF
V: TRBV9
D: TRBD1
size: many
length: 13
J: TRBJ1-2

DNA: TGTGCCAGCAGTCCCGGGACAGCTTACAATGAGCAGTTCTTC
CDR3: CASSPGTAYNEQFF
V: TRBV27
D: TRBD1
size: many
length: 14
J: TRBJ2-1

DNA: TGTGCCAGCAGACTGAATAATTTGGGTCAGCCCCAGCATTTT
CDR3: CASRLNNLGQPQHF
V: TRBV28
D: -
size: -
length: 14
J: TRBJ1-5

DNA: TGTGCCAGCCTCAAAGCGCTAGGACAGGGGTTCGATGAGCAGTTCTTC
CDR3: CASLKALGQGFDEQFF
V: TRBV2
D: TRBD1
size: many
length: 16
J: TRBJ2-1

DNA: TGTGCCAGCAGTTTGGGGGTTCTGGACACTGAAGCTTTCTTT
CDR3: CASSLGVLDTEAFF
V: TRBV12-3/TRBV12-4
D: -
size: once
length: 14
J: TRBJ1-1

DNA: TGTGCCACCAGTGATTTTATGAAGACCCAGTACTTC
CDR3: CATSDFMKTQYF
V: TRBV24-1
D: -
size: -
length: 12
J: TRBJ2-5

DNA: TGCAGTGCGAGGACAGACTATGGCTACACCTTC
CDR3: CSARTDYGYTF
V: TRBV20-1
D: -
size: once
length: 11
J: TRBJ1-2

DNA: TGTGCCACCAGCACCTCCGGGACAGGGTTTAATGAGCAGTTCTTC
CDR3: CATSTSGTGFNEQFF
V: TRBV15
D: TRBD1
size: few
length: 15
J: TRBJ2-1

DNA: TGTGCCACCAGTGATTGGGGCAACCGAGACCAAGAGACCCAGTACTTC
CDR3: CATSDWGNRDQETQYF
V: TRBV24-1
D: -
size: -
length: 16
J: TRBJ2-5